This T cell receptor beta chain was sequenced for a study of blood T cells in healthy people across ages. Concerning this clonotype itself: The antigen remains undetermined.

General study results and limits: PBMCs that were unsorted prevented a conclusive naive versus antigen-experienced comparison. Researchers judged that diversity estimates from one million T cells fell short of true values.

For the second PCR, which ran for roughly 7 to 11 cycles, a sample-barcoded 5' primer and a J-beta primer mix were used. From each sample, at least 2.5 million paired-end reads containing CDR3 were obtained. TCRdb analysed the 5' RACE reads with MiXCR anew, one entry per CDR3 protein. The sample contains under 950,000 distinct CDR3 sequences, about a fifth of which appear only once. The sequence was obtained from a man between 65 and 80 years old in good health. The sequenced sample was blood.

The CDR3 DNA reads TGCAGTGCTACTTCCCCGACAGCCCGCTCTGGAAACACCATATATTTT. Translating it yields CSATSPTARSGNTIYF. The J gene is TRBJ1-3, the V gene TRBV20-1, with TRBD1 as a possible D gene (5 bases). CDR3 length: 16 residues. Per the germline V gene, CDR1 is DFQATT and CDR2 is SNEGSKA (reference sequence). Trimming left V 4 bases short and J 0 bases short, with 16 bases between.